The next 30 T cell receptor beta chains were all read from a single sample in a study of cytomegalovirus exposure and HLA in healthy donors. PCR involved 60 Vbeta and 13 Jbeta primers. Some clones are missing from TCRdb's copy, which holds only in-frame ones; the method was immunoSEQ multiplex PCR. The sample includes just over 150,000 clones. Sequenced material: PBMCs. The receptors here all came from a man between 25 and 39 years old in good health and CMV-seronegative.

Comments on this clone: At one of its ends the junction is not consistent with the germline gene, which may arise from a read error. The chain employs TRBV5-1 and TRBJ1-2; D possibly corresponds to TRBD1 (5 bases). Germline assignment: CDR1 SGHRS and CDR2 YFSETQ. The CDR3 covers 14 residues. In nucleotides, the CDR3 is TGCGCCAGCAACCAGGGTCGCGATAACTATGGCCACACCTTC. This codes for CASNQGRDNYGHTF.

This chain links TRBV10-3 with TRBJ2-2; 7 bases line up with TRBD1. This CDR3 spans 14 amino acids. V lost 10 bases to trimming and J lost 0 bases; unmatched junction nucleotides: 5. Germline V CDR1 and CDR2: ENHRY, SYGVKD. Here the CDR3 DNA reads TGTGCCACCCATGGGACAGCGAACACCGGGGAGCTGTTTTTT. Protein: CATHGTANTGELFF.

The J gene is TRBJ2-5, the V gene TRBV6-5; D is uncertain. Germline V CDR1 and CDR2: MNHEY, SVGAGI. With 0 bases removed from V and 3 bases from J, the gap between germline ends came to 11 bases. The CDR3 is 15 residues long. CDR3 nucleotide sequence: TGTGCCAGCAGTTACTCGCTGCGAGGCGAAGAGACCCAGTACTTC. Translating gives CASSYSLRGEETQYF.

V and J are TRBV25-1 and TRBJ2-3; 8 bases map to TRBD2. The CDR3 contains 14 residues. V lost 2 bases and J lost 5; bases outside the gene matches: 3. CDR1 is MGHDK, CDR2 SYGVNS, per germline. The CDR3 bases are TGTGCCAGCAGTGAAGCCGGGACTAGAGATACGCAGTATTTT. Its protein product is CASSEAGTRDTQYF.

The gene calls are TRBV5-8 and TRBJ1-2, with no clear D. CDR1 and CDR2 from the germline V gene are SGHTS and YDEGEE. The CDR3 totals 16 residues. Trimming left V 3 bases short and J 7 bases short, with 22 bases between. As DNA, the CDR3 is TGTGCCAGCAGCTACCAAACAGCCGTCCTTGAAGGTGGCTACACCTTC. Its protein product is CASSYQTAVLEGGYTF.

The V and J genes are TRBV13 and TRBJ2-7, with 8 bases fitting TRBD2. Germline V lookup: CDR1 PRHDT, CDR2 FYEKMQ (reference sequence). This CDR3 region has 15 residues. The V and J ends lost 5 bases and 2 bases, in that order; junction bases with no gene match: 8. CDR3 amino acids: CASSRTPGLAYEQYF. The CDR3 DNA follows: TGTGCCAGCAGCCGAACCCCGGGACTAGCCTACGAGCAGTACTTC.

V usage is TRBV14 and J usage is TRBJ2-3, with TRBD2 matching 9 bases. The ends lost 0 bases at V and 2 bases at J; junction bases unmatched: 6. This CDR3 is 17 amino acids long. Germline V gene sequence: CDR1 SGHDN, CDR2 FVKESK. In DNA, the CDR3 is TGTGCCAGCAGCCAAGAAGAGGCTAGCGGGAACACAGATACGCAGTATTTT. It encodes CASSQEEASGNTDTQYF.

The chain has TRBV7-3 and TRBJ1-1; D possibly corresponds to TRBD1 (6 bases). Deletions cut 4 bases from V and 4 bases from J, with 19 bases between. CDR1 and CDR2 (germline): SGHTA, FQGTGA. The CDR3 extends over 16 amino acids. CDR3 bases: TGTGCCAGCAGCTCCGGGGACACATCATTTAGCACTGAAGCTTTCTTT. It yields the protein CASSSGDTSFSTEAFF.

V and J are TRBV30 and TRBJ1-1; D call uncertain. Trimming removed 2 bases at V and 1 base at J, with 8 bases between. The length of the CDR3 is 13 residues. Germline lookup yields CDR1 GTSNPN and CDR2 SVGIG (reference sequence). CDR3 DNA: TGTGCCTGGAGTCCGGGTTGGAACACTGAAGCTTTCTTT. Protein: CAWSPGWNTEAFF.

The chain uses TRBV2 and TRBJ2-7; 7 positions match TRBD2. Per germline, CDR1 SNHLY and CDR2 FYNNEI. Trimming removed 5 bases from V and 2 bases from J; junction bases left unmatched: 6. The CDR3 totals 14 residues. The DNA of the CDR3 is TGTGCCAGCAGTTTATCTAGCGGAGCCTACGAGCAGTACTTC. This gives the protein CASSLSSGAYEQYF.

CDR3 protein: CASSEEGTMTYEQYF. CDR3 bases: TGCGCCAGCAGTGAAGAGGGGACAATGACCTACGAGCAGTACTTC. The rearrangement uses TRBV10-1 and TRBJ2-7; maybe TRBD1 (6 bases). The CDR3 has 15 amino acids. V dropped 3 bases and J dropped 2 bases, with 14 bases sitting between them. Germline lookup yields CDR1 WNHNN and CDR2 SYGVQD (reference sequence).

As regards this clone: One end of the junction fails to match germline, which may point to a read error. The rearrangement joins TRBV27 to TRBJ1-1; 9 bases are shared with TRBD1. Germline-derived CDR1 and CDR2 are MNHEY and SMNVEV (reference sequence). The CDR3 runs to 20 residues. The CDR3 nucleotides are TGTGCCAGCACTTTACTCCCTTTACAGGGGGCACGAAGTCTGGGCACTGAAGCTTTCTTT. Protein sequence: CASTLLPLQGARSLGTEAFF.

The chain links TRBV27 to TRBJ2-3; the match to TRBD2 covers 7 bases. The CDR3 contains 14 residues. The J segment lost 1 base and the V segment lost 4 bases, leaving 2 bases of the junction unmatched. Germline CDR1 reads MNHEY; CDR2 reads SMNVEV (reference sequence). The CDR3 nucleotides are TGTGCCAGCAGTTCTCTAGCGGGCACAGATACGCAGTATTTT. Translating it yields CASSSLAGTDTQYF.

J is TRBJ1-2 and V is TRBV9, with TRBD1 matching over 12 bases. Germline V gene lookup returns CDR1 SGDLS and CDR2 YYNGEE. V dropped 0 bases and J dropped 7; count of bases not matched to a gene: 4. The CDR3 runs 15 residues. The CDR3 reads CASSVGGTGGFGYTF. CDR3 nucleotides: TGTGCCAGCAGCGTAGGGGGGACAGGGGGCTTTGGCTACACCTTC.

V usage is TRBV5-1 and J usage is TRBJ2-5; TRBD1 is a possible D gene (6 bases). The CDR3 covers 17 residues. The germline CDR1 and CDR2 sequences are SGHRS and YFSETQ. Trimming took off 0 bases at V and 3 bases at J, with 18 bases between the two ends. The CDR3: CASSLAYEATGKETQYF. DNA for the CDR3: TGCGCCAGCAGCTTGGCGTATGAAGCAACAGGGAAAGAGACCCAGTACTTC.

The chain's CDR3 is CASSEARPSTSGGQETQYF. The CDR3 DNA follows: TGTGCCAGCAGTGAAGCGCGCCCGAGCACCTCAGGGGGCCAAGAGACCCAGTACTTC. This chain uses TRBV2 with TRBJ2-5; TRBD1 agrees at 7 bases. V lost 0 bases, J lost 1 base, and 14 bases stayed unmatched. Germline V gene data show CDR1 as SNHLY and CDR2 as FYNNEI. The CDR3 spans 19 residues.

The V gene is TRBV2, the J gene TRBJ2-1; TRBD2 aligns across 9 bases. This CDR3 has 14 amino acids. Germline V gene data show CDR1 as SNHLY and CDR2 as FYNNEI. The V and J ends lost 1 base and 8 bases, in that order; junction bases with no gene match: 3. The CDR3 spells CASSEGTSVHEQFF. The DNA for the CDR3 is TGTGCCAGCAGTGAAGGGACTAGCGTGCATGAGCAGTTCTTC.

The rearrangement links TRBV7-6 to TRBJ1-1; D call uncertain. Germline V lookup: CDR1 SGHVS, CDR2 FNYEAQ. The CDR3 extends over 14 amino acids. Deletions cut 5 bases from V and 4 bases from J, with 14 bases between. CDR3 bases: TGTGCCAGCAGCCTCGACCTCACGGGCACTGAAGCTTTCTTT. It is translated as CASSLDLTGTEAFF. Full variable domain (missing parts from reference TRBV7-6 and TRBJ1-1): GAGVSQSPRYKVTKRGQDVALRCDPISGHVSLYWYRQALGQGPEFLTYFNYEAQQDKSGLPNDRFSAERPEGSISTLTIQRTEQRDSAMYRCASSLDLTGTEAFFGQGTRLTVV.

The chain recombines TRBV14 with TRBJ2-5; 7 bases agree with TRBD1. Trimming took 2 bases from V and 2 from J; bases not matched to a gene: 5. Germline V gene lookup returns CDR1 SGHDN and CDR2 FVKESK. CDR3 length: 15 amino acids. Here the CDR3 reads CASSQWDSEQETQYF. In nucleotides, the CDR3 is TGTGCCAGCAGCCAATGGGACAGTGAGCAAGAGACCCAGTACTTC.

CDR3 amino acids: CATSSGTSGYNEQFF. DNA for the CDR3: TGTGCCACCAGCAGTGGGACTAGCGGCTACAATGAGCAGTTCTTC. The chain recombines TRBV15 with TRBJ2-1; 11 bases align to TRBD2. CDR1 LNHNV and CDR2 YYDKDF come from the germline V gene (reference sequence). J was trimmed by 3 bases and V by 3 bases; bases with no gene match: 1. The CDR3 runs 15 residues.

The chain employs TRBV7-3 and TRBJ2-5; 10 bases are shared with TRBD1. Trimming took 5 bases from V and 5 from J; bases not matched to a gene: 8. The CDR3 runs to 15 residues. The germline V gene encodes CDR1 SGHTA and CDR2 FQGTGA. CDR3 sequence reads: CASSPRQGAQETQYF. The CDR3 DNA follows: TGTGCCAGCAGCCCCAGACAGGGGGCTCAGGAGACCCAGTACTTC.

The chain employs TRBV6-1 and TRBJ1-5, with unresolved D. The V end was cut by 3 bases, the J end by 4 bases, with 13 bases between. The CDR3 has 15 residues. CDR1 and CDR2 from the germline V gene are MNHNS and SASEGT. CDR3 loop: CASSEAREWNQPQHF. The CDR3, as DNA: TGTGCCAGCAGTGAGGCTAGGGAGTGGAATCAGCCCCAGCATTTT.

This chain links TRBV6-5 with TRBJ2-5; D ambiguous. The assigned J gene may be wrong: the sequence end matches TRBJ2-7 better. Germline loops: CDR1 MNHEY, CDR2 SVGAGI. This CDR3 has 14 residues. In DNA, the CDR3 is TGTGCCAGCAGTTACTCACCGGTTACCTACGAGCAGTACTTC. It codes for CASSYSPVTYEQYF.

V is TRBV5-1 and J is TRBJ2-1; D call uncertain. The CDR3 length is 14 residues. Trimming took off 0 bases at V and 3 bases at J, with 7 bases between the two ends. Germline V gives CDR1 SGHRS, CDR2 YFSETQ. The chain's CDR3 is CASSLEPNYNEQFF. Written as DNA, the CDR3 is TGCGCCAGCAGCTTGGAGCCCAACTACAATGAGCAGTTCTTC.

J is TRBJ2-5 and V is TRBV18, with 8 bases that match TRBD1. The DNA matches TRBJ2-7 better at its end, which makes the J call doubtful. The CDR3 runs to 12 residues. Germline assignment: CDR1 KGHSH and CDR2 LQKENI. The CDR3 DNA sequence: TGTGCCAGCTCACAGACAGGGGACGAGCAGTACTTC. It translates to CASSQTGDEQYF.

V usage is TRBV6-6 and J usage is TRBJ2-2; TRBD1 aligns across 12 bases. This CDR3 is built from 15 residues. Germline trimming cut 5 bases from V and 4 bases from J; bases unmatched to any gene: 2. Germline CDR1 is MNHNY and CDR2 is SVGAGI (reference sequence). Written as DNA, the CDR3 is TGTGCCAGCAGTCGGGACAGGGGGCCCACCGGGGAGCTGTTTTTT. It encodes CASSRDRGPTGELFF.

The chain uses TRBV6-6 and TRBJ2-7, with D tentatively TRBD2 (6 bases). V lost 6 bases and J 3 bases, leaving 6 bases between the germline ends. Germline V CDR1 and CDR2: MNHNY, SVGAGI (reference sequence). The CDR3 contains 11 residues. CDR3 sequence: CASRGGYEQYF. The CDR3 DNA reads as TGTGCCAGCAGGGGGGGCTACGAGCAGTACTTC.

The chain uses TRBV7-2 and TRBJ2-3; D gene ambiguous. This CDR3 is 12 amino acids long. V lost 8 bases and J 2 bases, leaving 8 bases between the germline ends. Germline CDR1 is SGHTA and CDR2 is FQGNSA. The CDR3 loop reads CASGQLTDTQYF. The CDR3 DNA reads as TGTGCCAGCGGGCAGCTCACAGATACGCAGTATTTT.

The rearrangement joins TRBV5-1 to TRBJ2-1; the match to TRBD2 covers 7 bases. Germline CDR1 SGHRS, CDR2 YFSETQ. V shed 3 bases and J 0 bases; nucleotides not matched to a gene: 12. This CDR3 comprises 18 residues. CDR3 protein: CASSSTPAGRSSYNEQFF. CDR3 nucleotide sequence: TGCGCCAGCAGCTCGACCCCTGCCGGGAGGAGCTCCTACAATGAGCAGTTCTTC.

The V gene is TRBV5-1, the J gene TRBJ1-1; the D gene is possibly TRBD1 (6 bases). With 2 bases removed from V and 4 bases from J, the gap between germline ends came to 12 bases. Germline lookup yields CDR1 SGHRS and CDR2 YFSETQ. CDR3 length: 14 residues. The CDR3 region has the DNA TGCGCCAGCAGCTTTCCAGGGGTGGGCACTGAAGCTTTCTTT. It is translated as CASSFPGVGTEAFF.